The 18 T cell receptor beta chains given below trace back to one sample, sequenced in a study of blood T cell repertoires in COVID-19. Using immunoSEQ multiplex PCR, the repertoire was profiled, and TCRdb retains in-frame clones only, with some absent. Of 130,000 to 150,000 clones detected, around 84% appear once; the ten largest clones hold approximately 10%. Specimen: peripheral blood. The receptor set was obtained from a man aged 55 to 70 with active or convalescent COVID-19.

This rearrangement joins TRBV27 to TRBJ2-1, with D possibly matching TRBD2 (5 bases). The germline V and J ends were trimmed by 9 bases and 8 bases, with 11 bases remaining between them. This CDR3 contains 11 residues. From germline, CDR1 is MNHEY and CDR2 SMNVEV (reference sequence). CDR3: CASQRGHEQFF. The CDR3 nucleotides read TGTGCCAGTCAACGCGGGCATGAGCAGTTCTTC.

The chain employs TRBV19 and TRBJ1-5, with D tentatively TRBD1 (6 bases). The ends were cut back, 2 bases at V and 7 bases at J, with 15 bases in the middle. Germline CDR1 is LNHDA and CDR2 is SQIVND (reference sequence). The CDR3 spans 15 residues. CDR3: CASSISTGRDQPQHF. The CDR3 bases are TGTGCCAGTAGTATATCAACAGGGCGAGACCAGCCCCAGCATTTT.

V and J are TRBV4-3 and TRBJ2-7, with 7 bases identical to TRBD1. Germline V CDR1 and CDR2: LGHNA, YSLEER. The length of the CDR3 is 18 residues. The V gene end was trimmed by 2 bases and the J gene end by 0 bases; junction bases not matched to a gene: 13. Here the CDR3 DNA reads TGCGCCAGCAGCCAAAAGATAGGCCCGACAGGGAACTCCTACGAGCAGTACTTC. Translation: CASSQKIGPTGNSYEQYF.

This sequence joins TRBV7-9 and TRBJ1-2, with 8 bases aligning to TRBD1. J gave up 8 bases and V 1 base, and 6 bases lay outside the gene matches. Germline CDR1 and CDR2: SEHNR and FQNEAQ (reference sequence). CDR3 length equals 14 residues. The CDR3 nucleotides read TGTGCCAGCAGCTTAGATGCAGGGGGCTGGGGCTACACCTTC. The encoded protein is CASSLDAGGWGYTF.

CDR3 nucleotides: TGTGCCAGCAGCTTAGAACGGACAGGGAAGAATGAGCAGTTCTTC. This encodes CASSLERTGKNEQFF. This rearrangement joins TRBV7-7 to TRBJ2-1; 8 bases agree with TRBD1. Germline V gene lookup returns CDR1 SSHAT and CDR2 FNYEAQ (reference sequence). The CDR3 extends over 15 amino acids. Trimming at V came to 1 base and at J to 7 bases, leaving 6 bases not matched to a gene.

This chain joins TRBV28 and TRBJ1-2, with 7 bases fitting TRBD1. The CDR3 length is 14 residues. The junction had 9 bases not matched to a gene; V was cut back by 3 bases and J by 8 bases. CDR1 is MDHEN, CDR2 SYDVKM, per germline. DNA for the CDR3: TGTGCCAGCAGTTTCGGGGACAGACCCGTCGGCTACACCTTC. This encodes CASSFGDRPVGYTF.

The CDR3 coding sequence is TGTGCCAGCAGTTTAAGAGTACGGGATTCGTACAATGAGCAGTTCTTC. Protein sequence: CASSLRVRDSYNEQFF. The chain recombines TRBV27 with TRBJ2-1, with D possibly being TRBD2 (5 bases). The CDR3 consists of 16 residues. Between the trimmed V and J ends, which lost 2 bases and 4 bases, there was a span of 15 bases. The germline CDR1 and CDR2 sequences are MNHEY and SMNVEV (reference sequence).

The CDR3 region is CASSSQKSSGEQFF. The CDR3 bases are TGTGCCAGCAGCTCCCAAAAATCTAGCGGTGAGCAGTTCTTC. V usage is TRBV9 and J usage is TRBJ2-1, with 7 positions matching TRBD2. The CDR3 covers 14 residues. V shed 4 bases and J 9 bases; nucleotides not matched to a gene: 10. Germline CDR1 SGDLS, CDR2 YYNGEE.

This clone was detected once. The chain recombines TRBV6-5 with TRBJ1-4; TRBD1 matches 9 bases. Germline-derived CDR1 and CDR2 are MNHEY and SVGAGI. Losses at the gene ends were 3 bases for V and 5 bases for J; bases not matched to a gene: 7. This CDR3 has 16 amino acids. This CDR3 is CASSYSGQGRNEKLFF. Here the CDR3 DNA reads TGTGCCAGCAGTTATTCCGGACAGGGGCGAAATGAAAAACTGTTTTTT.

The CDR3 region is CASSPLSSSGYTDTQYF. The CDR3 nucleotides are TGTGCCAGCAGCCCCCTATCGTCGAGCGGATACACAGATACGCAGTATTTT. The gene calls are TRBV9 and TRBJ2-3; D possibly corresponds to TRBD2 (5 bases). Germline CDR1 reads SGDLS; CDR2 reads YYNGEE. This CDR3 contains 17 residues. The germline V and J ends were trimmed by 4 bases and 2 bases, with 20 bases remaining between them.

J is TRBJ1-6 and V is TRBV5-6, with no clear D. V was shortened by 1 base and J by 7 bases, with 18 bases between the two germline ends. Germline V gene sequence: CDR1 SGHDT, CDR2 YYEEEE. The CDR3 is made up of 17 amino acids. In DNA form, the CDR3 reads TGTGCCAGCAGCTTGCTCGGTGCCGGGTTTTCGAATTCACCCCTCCACTTT. The encoded protein is CASSLLGAGFSNSPLHF.

V and J are TRBV11-3 and TRBJ1-1; 8 bases match TRBD1. The CDR3 is 17 amino acids. Germline V CDR1 and CDR2: SGHNT, YENEEA. V lost 5 bases and J lost 2; bases outside the gene matches: 13. CDR3 nucleotide sequence: TGTGCCAGCAGCGATCCGGGCTTCGGGACAGGAAACACTGAAGCTTTCTTT. The encoded protein is CASSDPGFGTGNTEAFF.

The chain joins TRBV30 to TRBJ2-4, with a possible D match to TRBD2 (6 bases). Germline CDR1 is GTSNPN and CDR2 is SVGIG (reference sequence). The CDR3 sequence is 17 residues long. The germline V and J ends were trimmed by 0 bases and 3 bases, with 18 bases remaining between them. CDR3 residues: CAWSVGGTVALKNIQYF. Here the CDR3 DNA reads TGTGCCTGGAGTGTAGGCGGGACGGTGGCCCTCAAAAACATTCAGTACTTC.

This clone has a single count. The V and J genes are TRBV19 and TRBJ2-6; the D is unclear. The CDR3 sequence is 15 residues long. Trimming left V 5 bases short and J 3 bases short, with 11 bases between. CDR1 is LNHDA and CDR2 is SQIVND in the germline V gene (reference sequence). The CDR3 coding sequence is TGTGCCAGTAGTTCCTGGCGGAGTGGGGCCAACGTCCTGACTTTC. It is translated as CASSSWRSGANVLTF.

The chain combines TRBV11-3 with TRBJ1-1; 7 bases are shared with TRBD1. The CDR3 runs to 16 residues. The V segment lost 5 bases and the J segment 3 bases; nucleotides outside the gene matches: 12. Germline V gene sequence: CDR1 SGHNT, CDR2 YENEEA. CDR3 sequence: CASSHRTGLLHTEAFF. CDR3 nucleotides: TGTGCCAGCAGCCACCGGACAGGTCTCCTTCACACTGAAGCTTTCTTT.

This clone turned up a few times. V and J are TRBV5-1 and TRBJ1-6; D might be TRBD1 (6 bases). CDR1 SGHRS and CDR2 YFSETQ come from the germline V gene. CDR3 length: 17 amino acids. V shed 4 bases and J shed 0 bases, with 14 bases lying between them. This CDR3 is CASSARTASSYNSPLHF. The CDR3 coding sequence is TGCGCCAGCAGCGCCCGGACAGCAAGCTCCTATAATTCACCCCTCCACTTT.

This clone turned up a few times. V gene TRBV5-8 combines with J gene TRBJ2-2; D is ambiguous. This CDR3 spans 12 amino acids. Trimming shortened V by 0 bases and J by 9 bases, and 6 bases separated the two germline ends. The germline gives CDR1 SGHTS, CDR2 YDEGEE. The CDR3 DNA reads as TGTGCCAGCAGCTTGGCCTACTGGGAGCTGTTTTTT. Translated: CASSLAYWELFF.

This clone was observed a few times. This chain uses TRBV4-1 with TRBJ1-2; 8 bases align to TRBD1. The V gene end was trimmed by 4 bases and the J gene end by 6 bases; junction bases not matched to a gene: 7. CDR3 length: 14 amino acids. Germline-derived CDR1 and CDR2 are MGHRA and YSYEKL. As DNA, the CDR3 is TGCGCCAGCAGCCTAAGGACAGGGCGAGATGGCTACACCTTC. Protein: CASSLRTGRDGYTF.